These T cell receptor beta chains were read from a single sample in a study of PD-1 blockade in mismatch repair-deficient tumors. TCRdb keeps only in-frame clones here, not all; method: immunoSEQ multiplex PCR. The sample holds fewer than 100,000 clones, over 70% seen once. The sample in question was peripheral blood, obtained 12 weeks after starting pembrolizumab. The receptors originated from an adult with mismatch repair-deficient cancer. Each CDR3 is given with its conserved first and last residue. The D gene is left open where the match is weak. Clone sizes are given selectively: once, few, many, or a class where the clone is expanded.

D	V	size	J	CDR3	DNA
-	TRBV5-1	-	TRBJ2-5	CASSLNSGVQETQYF	TGCGCCAGCAGCTTAAATAGCGGTGTACAAGAGACCCAGTACTTC
-	TRBV27	-	TRBJ1-4	CARWETRCEKLFF	TGTGCCAGATGGGAGACAAGATGTGAAAAACTGTTTTTT
-	TRBV23-1	-	TRBJ1-5	CASTPRDRGNQPQHF	TGCGCCAGCACGCCCAGGGATCGTGGCAATCAGCCCCAGCATTTT
-	TRBV11-3	-	TRBJ2-7	CASSLGSGWYEQYF	TGTGCCAGCAGCTTAGGTTCAGGGTGGTACGAGCAGTACTTC
-	TRBV29-1	-	TRBJ2-1	CSVGRSNEQFF	TGCAGCGTGGGACGGAGCAATGAGCAGTTCTTC
-	TRBV6-5	-	TRBJ2-7	CASVQTASSYEQYF	TGTGCCAGCGTCCAGACAGCGAGCTCCTACGAGCAGTACTTC
TRBD2	TRBV11-3	-	TRBJ2-7	CASSLETSGSWYEQYF	TGTGCCAGCAGCTTAGAGACTAGCGGGAGTTGGTACGAGCAGTACTTC
-	TRBV6-6	-	TRBJ1-4	CASSSRGQGNEKLFF	TGTGCCAGTAGTTCGCGGGGGCAGGGGAATGAAAAACTGTTTTTT
-	TRBV5-1	-	TRBJ2-7	CASSLGRGLSYEQYF	TGCGCCAGCAGCTTGGGGCGGGGGCTCTCCTACGAGCAGTACTTC
TRBD2	TRBV27	-	TRBJ2-1	CASSRSGANYNEQFF	TGTGCCAGCAGTCGTAGCGGGGCTAACTACAATGAGCAGTTCTTC
TRBD1	TRBV18	-	TRBJ2-7	CASSPRPGQGAVEQYF	TGTGCCAGCTCACCACGGCCAGGACAGGGGGCTGTCGAGCAGTACTTC
-	TRBV5-4	-	TRBJ1-1	CASSFDSNTEAFF	TGTGCCAGCAGCTTTGATTCGAACACTGAAGCTTTCTTT
-	TRBV19	-	TRBJ2-1	CASSITVPQASNNEQFF	TGTGCCAGTAGTATCACGGTTCCCCAGGCATCTAACAATGAGCAGTTCTTC
TRBD1	TRBV6-4	-	TRBJ1-2	CASSEGSGGVYGYTF	TGTGCCAGCAGTGAGGGGTCAGGGGGTGTCTATGGCTACACCTTC
TRBD2	TRBV6-1	-	TRBJ2-7	CASSVSGLAYEQYF	TGTGCCAGCAGTGTTTCGGGACTAGCGTACGAGCAGTACTTC
-	TRBV18	once	TRBJ2-5	CASSRGEEETQYF	TGTGCCAGCTCACGAGGGGAAGAAGAGACCCAGTACTTC
-	TRBV7-9	-	TRBJ1-3	CAIAEESSGNTIYF	TGTGCAATAGCAGAGGAGAGCTCTGGAAACACCATATATTTT
-	TRBV19	few	TRBJ1-5	CASIARGSNQPQHF	TGTGCCAGTATCGCCAGGGGTAGCAATCAGCCCCAGCATTTT
-	TRBV5-4	-	TRBJ2-1	CASSLGTEHYNEQFF	TGTGCCAGCAGCTTGGGGACAGAGCATTACAATGAGCAGTTCTTC
TRBD1	TRBV18	-	TRBJ1-2	CASSPRGINYGYTF	TGTGCCAGCTCACCCAGGGGGATAAACTATGGCTACACCTTC
-	TRBV7-9	few	TRBJ2-7	CASSQKGQRERYEQYF	TGTGCCAGCAGCCAAAAGGGACAGCGGGAGCGGTACGAGCAGTACTTC
-	TRBV7-9	-	TRBJ2-5	CASSSIGETQYF	TGTGCCAGCAGCTCGATCGGAGAGACCCAGTACTTC